A selection of T cell receptor beta chains follows, all from one sample in a study of blood T cell repertoires in COVID-19. Clones were read by immunoSEQ multiplex PCR, and TCRdb kept only the in-frame ones, dropping some. The data show some 430,000 clones, about 92% seen once. Sequencing was carried out using PBMCs or T cells enriched from blood (not recorded which). These TCRs come from a man between 18 and 35 years old who had recovered from COVID-19. CDR3s include the opening cysteine and the closing phenylalanine or tryptophan. D genes are given only for firm matches. Where a row states a size, it is once, few, many or the class of an expanded clone; other rows omit it.

size: -; D: TRBD1; J: TRBJ1-2; length: 15; V: TRBV2; DNA: TGTGCCAGCAGTGCCCTGGACAGGGCGGACTATGGCTACACCTTC; CDR3: CASSALDRADYGYTF
size: -; D: -; J: TRBJ1-1; length: 16; V: TRBV5-4; DNA: TGTGCCAGCAGCCCACCCTCGCGGGGACCCAACACTGAAGCTTTCTTT; CDR3: CASSPPSRGPNTEAFF
size: -; D: TRBD2; J: TRBJ2-3; length: 17; V: TRBV18; DNA: TGTGCCAGCTCACCTTCGCGCGCCCGGGGGGGCACAGATACGCAGTATTTT; CDR3: CASSPSRARGGTDTQYF
size: -; D: -; J: TRBJ2-7; length: 15; V: TRBV2; DNA: TGTGCCAGCCACGAGGGCTCAACTGAATCCTACGAGCAGTACTTC; CDR3: CASHEGSTESYEQYF
size: -; D: -; J: TRBJ1-2; length: 12; V: TRBV19; DNA: TGTGCCAGTTCCAGGGCGGCCTATGGCTACACCTTC; CDR3: CASSRAAYGYTF
size: -; D: -; J: TRBJ1-5; length: 17; V: TRBV15; DNA: TGTGCCACCAGCAGAGATCTGAGGAGCCAGGGTAATCAGCCCCAGCATTTT; CDR3: CATSRDLRSQGNQPQHF
size: -; D: TRBD1; J: TRBJ1-1; length: 16; V: TRBV5-1; DNA: TGCGCCAGCAGCTTGGGTGGGGGGACAGTCGGCACTGAAGCTTTCTTT; CDR3: CASSLGGGTVGTEAFF
size: once; D: -; J: TRBJ1-6; length: 14; V: TRBV30; DNA: TGTGCCTGGAATGCGGGGGGAAGGAATTCACCCCTCCACTTT; CDR3: CAWNAGGRNSPLHF
size: -; D: TRBD1; J: TRBJ1-2; length: 13; V: TRBV19; DNA: TGTGCCAGCACCGACAGGGTTGGCTATGGCTACACCTTC; CDR3: CASTDRVGYGYTF
size: -; D: -; J: TRBJ1-3; length: 15; V: TRBV4-1; DNA: TGCGCCAGCAGCCAAGAAGGAGTTAATCGAAACACCATATATTTT; CDR3: CASSQEGVNRNTIYF
size: few; D: -; J: TRBJ1-2; length: 12; V: TRBV12-3/TRBV12-4; DNA: TGTGCCAGCAGTTTCCCAGGGGAAGGCTACACCTTC; CDR3: CASSFPGEGYTF
size: -; D: -; J: TRBJ1-6; length: 15; V: TRBV25-1; DNA: TGTGCCAGCAGTCCCCCATGGGCAGAACGGTCACCCCTCCACTTT; CDR3: CASSPPWAERSPLHF
size: -; D: -; J: TRBJ2-6; length: 14; V: TRBV7-9; DNA: TGTGCCAGTCTTGGGGGCACTGGGGCCAACGTCCTGACTTTC; CDR3: CASLGGTGANVLTF
size: -; D: -; J: TRBJ2-1; length: 18; V: TRBV29-1; DNA: TGCAGCGCCTCCTTTTCGTCCTTATCTTCGAGCTCCTACAATGAGCAGTTCTTC; CDR3: CSASFSSLSSSSYNEQFF
size: -; D: TRBD2; J: TRBJ2-1; length: 17; V: TRBV25-1; DNA: TGTGCCAGCAGTGATCAGGTGCTAGCGGGAACCCACAATGAGCAGTTCTTC; CDR3: CASSDQVLAGTHNEQFF
size: -; D: -; J: TRBJ1-6; length: 14; V: TRBV21-1; DNA: TGTGCCAGCGAGAAGAGCCAGGGAAATTCACCCCTCCACTTT; CDR3: CASEKSQGNSPLHF
size: -; D: TRBD1; J: TRBJ2-7; length: 17; V: TRBV28; DNA: TGTGCCAGCAGTTTAATTCCTGGGGCAGGGGGCGCCTACGAGCAGTACTTC; CDR3: CASSLIPGAGGAYEQYF
size: -; D: TRBD1; J: TRBJ1-1; length: 15; V: TRBV3-1/TRBV3-2; DNA: TGTGCCAGCAGCCTAGAGGACAGGAGGGCTACTGAAGCTTTCTTT; CDR3: CASSLEDRRATEAFF
size: -; D: TRBD2; J: TRBJ2-1; length: 15; V: TRBV5-1; DNA: TGCGCCAGCAACTTTGTACTAGCGGCGTACAATGAGCAGTTCTTC; CDR3: CASNFVLAAYNEQFF
size: -; D: -; J: TRBJ1-5; length: 14; V: TRBV19; DNA: TGTGCCAGTAGTCCTCAGGGGCCCCAGACGCCCCAGCATTTT; CDR3: CASSPQGPQTPQHF
size: -; D: -; J: TRBJ2-1; length: 14; V: TRBV18; DNA: TGTGCCAGCTCACCCGGGAGCCTAAACAATGAGCAGTTCTTC; CDR3: CASSPGSLNNEQFF
size: once; D: TRBD2; J: TRBJ2-7; length: 15; V: TRBV19; DNA: TGTGCCAGTAGTATAGACGGGGGGGGATCCTACGAGCAGTACTTC; CDR3: CASSIDGGGSYEQYF
size: -; D: TRBD1; J: TRBJ1-2; length: 15; V: TRBV27; DNA: TGTGCCAGCAGTCCAGGGACAGGGGGCTACTATGGCTACACCTTC; CDR3: CASSPGTGGYYGYTF
size: -; D: TRBD2; J: TRBJ2-1; length: 15; V: TRBV10-3; DNA: TGTGCCATCAGTGAACTAGCGGGATACTACAATGAGCAGTTCTTC; CDR3: CAISELAGYYNEQFF
size: -; D: TRBD1; J: TRBJ1-2; length: 13; V: TRBV11-2; DNA: TGTGCCAGCAGGAAGACAGGGGGCTATGGCTACACCTTC; CDR3: CASRKTGGYGYTF
size: -; D: -; J: TRBJ2-7; length: 12; V: TRBV11-1; DNA: TGTGCCAGCAGCTCCCAGTATGACGAGCAGTACTTC; CDR3: CASSSQYDEQYF
size: once; D: -; J: TRBJ1-1; length: 11; V: TRBV7-3; DNA: TGTGCCAGCAGGGGGCAGACTGAAGCTTTCTTT; CDR3: CASRGQTEAFF
size: -; D: TRBD1; J: TRBJ1-1; length: 15; V: TRBV5-1; DNA: TGCGCCAGCAGCTTAACAGGGGCTGATGGAACTGAAGCTTTCTTT; CDR3: CASSLTGADGTEAFF
size: -; D: TRBD2; J: TRBJ2-7; length: 13; V: TRBV12-3/TRBV12-4; DNA: TGTGCCAGCAGTCTAAGGACTAGCGCCGAGCAGTACTTC; CDR3: CASSLRTSAEQYF
size: -; D: TRBD2; J: TRBJ2-7; length: 11; V: TRBV20-1; DNA: TGCAGTGCAGCGGGGTCTGGCGAGCAGTACTTC; CDR3: CSAAGSGEQYF
size: -; D: -; J: TRBJ1-2; length: 15; V: TRBV19; DNA: TGTGCCAGTAGTATTCGCGGGGGAGACTTCTATGGCTACACCTTC; CDR3: CASSIRGGDFYGYTF
size: -; D: TRBD1; J: TRBJ2-1; length: 15; V: TRBV18; DNA: TGTGCCAGCTCACCACCCGGGACAGGGGGCAATGAGCAGTTCTTC; CDR3: CASSPPGTGGNEQFF
size: -; D: TRBD1; J: TRBJ1-1; length: 15; V: TRBV28; DNA: TGTGCCAGCAGTTTTCCGGACAGGGCATCCCCTGAAGCTTTCTTT; CDR3: CASSFPDRASPEAFF
size: -; D: -; J: TRBJ2-1; length: 13; V: TRBV3-1/TRBV3-2; DNA: TGTGCCAGCAGCCAAGATGGACTCGCTGAGCAGTTCTTC; CDR3: CASSQDGLAEQFF
size: -; D: -; J: TRBJ1-2; length: 12; V: TRBV19; DNA: TGTGCCAGTAGTCGGCTCAGGGATGGCTACACCTTC; CDR3: CASSRLRDGYTF
size: -; D: -; J: TRBJ2-7; length: 13; V: TRBV5-5; DNA: TGTGCCAGCAGCTTTGTACTCTCCTACGAGCAGTACTTC; CDR3: CASSFVLSYEQYF
size: -; D: -; J: TRBJ2-5; length: 17; V: TRBV3-1/TRBV3-2; DNA: TGTGCCAGCAGCCAAGGGCAGGGCCGAAGGAGACAAGAGACCCAGTACTTC; CDR3: CASSQGQGRRRQETQYF
size: -; D: -; J: TRBJ1-1; length: 13; V: TRBV2; DNA: TGTGCCAGCAGTATTACAGATTCGGCTGAAGCTTTCTTT; CDR3: CASSITDSAEAFF
size: -; D: -; J: TRBJ1-1; length: 17; V: TRBV28; DNA: TGTGCCAGCAGTTTAGGAGGCAGGGGAGTAAGGATGACTGAAGCTTTCTTT; CDR3: CASSLGGRGVRMTEAFF
size: -; D: -; J: TRBJ2-5; length: 16; V: TRBV5-6; DNA: TGTGCCAGCAGCTTTCGGCAGGGGCGACTCGGAGAGACCCAGTACTTC; CDR3: CASSFRQGRLGETQYF